The 21 T cell receptor beta chains in this list originate from one sample, sequenced in a study of CD8 T cells in ankylosing spondylitis (dated by TCRdb to the late 2010s). The library was produced with 5' RACE. Sequenced on an Illumina HiSeq 2500. In-frame beta chains were kept once TCRdb had trimmed the public reads at Q25 with fastp and called clones with MiXCR. Rows merge per CDR3 protein into single entries with the most common DNA and genes. The sample data list nearly 350,000 distinct CDR3 sequences, and approximately 15% of these were observed just once. The top ten clones comprise 0.95% to 1.4% of the sample. The sample was blood, either unsorted or a sorted T cell fraction (not recorded which). Source of these receptors: a male donor with ankylosing spondylitis or in good health (not recorded which).

This sequence joins TRBV12-3 or TRBV12-4 and TRBJ2-7; D unclear. The CDR3 runs 12 residues. The ends were cut back, 6 bases at V and 3 bases at J, with 9 bases in the middle. In nucleotides, the CDR3 is TGTGCCAGCAGGGCGGTGGGCTACGAGCAGTACTTC. It specifies CASRAVGYEQYF.

This clonotype showed up just a few times. This chain joins TRBV27 and TRBJ2-7; D may be TRBD1 (6 bases). V dropped 6 bases and J dropped 8 bases, with 14 bases sitting between them. CDR1 and CDR2 from the germline V gene are MNHEY and SMNVEV (reference sequence). The CDR3 runs 12 residues. This CDR3 reads CASRGTGTKQYF. The CDR3, as DNA: TGTGCCAGCAGAGGAACAGGGACAAAGCAGTACTTC.

This clonotype was counted only a few times. The genes are TRBV5-4 and TRBJ1-1; D gene unclear. The CDR3 contains 14 residues. Between the trimmed V and J ends, which lost 1 base and 3 bases, there was a span of 10 bases. CDR1 and CDR2 (germline): SGHNT, YYREEE (reference sequence). CDR3 in amino acids: CASSLKDKYTEAFF. Written as DNA, the CDR3 is TGTGCCAGCAGCTTGAAAGACAAGTACACTGAAGCTTTCTTT.

In this sample, this clonotype turned up a few times. This rearrangement joins TRBV15 to TRBJ2-3; no definite D call. Trimming took 3 bases from V and 2 from J, leaving 3 bases between them. Germline CDR1 LNHNV, CDR2 YYDKDF (reference sequence). This CDR3 comprises 12 residues. The CDR3 DNA reads as TGTGCCACCAGCAGTAACACAGATACGCAGTATTTT. It yields the protein CATSSNTDTQYF.

The chain recombines TRBV4-1 with TRBJ2-1, with a weak D call TRBD2 (6 bases). The CDR3 loop spans 16 amino acids. V lost 4 bases and J 4 bases, leaving 17 bases between the germline ends. Per germline, CDR1 MGHRA and CDR2 YSYEKL. CDR3 residues: CASSRGDGGSYNEQFF. In DNA, the CDR3 is TGCGCCAGCAGCCGGGGGGATGGGGGGTCTTACAATGAGCAGTTCTTC.

The chain is built from TRBV20-1 and TRBJ2-4, with no clear D. Germline lookup yields CDR1 DFQATT and CDR2 SNEGSKA (reference sequence). This CDR3 is built from 15 residues. V gave up 6 bases and J gave up 0 bases, with 15 bases separating them. DNA of the CDR3: TGCAGTGCCGGATTTAGTGGTATAGCCAAAAACATTCAGTACTTC. It specifies CSAGFSGIAKNIQYF.

The CDR3 region has the DNA TGTGCCAGCAGTGAAGGTGGTCAGGGCAGGGACGAGCAGTACTTC. As protein: CASSEGGQGRDEQYF. The V call is TRBV6-1, the J call TRBJ2-7, with D possibly TRBD1 on 5 matching bases. V lost 1 base and J lost 5, with 15 bases in between. This CDR3 is built from 15 residues. From germline, CDR1 is MNHNS and CDR2 SASEGT.

This clonotype was counted a few times. This chain uses TRBV7-8 with TRBJ2-1; 7 bases align to TRBD1. This CDR3 region has 14 residues. V shed 5 bases, J shed 8 bases, and the junction held 9 bases outside the gene matches. Germline V gene data show CDR1 as SGHVS and CDR2 as FQNEAQ. Here the CDR3 DNA reads TGTGCCAGCAGCCGAACCCAGGGGGTGGATGAGCAGTTCTTC. Protein product: CASSRTQGVDEQFF.

This clonotype was seen at least ten times. The rearrangement joins TRBV21-1 to TRBJ2-3; the table's D call of TRBD1 was not tested on the DNA. TRBV21-1 is termed a pseudogene. The CDR3 runs to 14 residues. This CDR3 reads CASSRLVGADTQYF. CDR3 nucleotide sequence: TGTGCCAGCAGCCGCCTAGTAGGGGCAGATACGCAGTATTTT.

This clonotype showed up many times. The genes are TRBV25-1 and TRBJ2-7; 8 positions match TRBD2. V dropped 5 bases and J dropped 3; count of bases not matched to a gene: 9. Germline CDR1 MGHDK, CDR2 SYGVNS. The CDR3 is made up of 15 amino acids. The CDR3 nucleotides are TGTGCCAGCAGTCCACCGGCGCGGGAGGTCTACGAGCAGTACTTC. Translation gives CASSPPAREVYEQYF.

This clonotype was counted only a few times. This chain joins TRBV10-3 and TRBJ1-1, with a tentative D call TRBD1 (6 bases). Trimming shortened V by 4 bases and J by 0 bases, and 9 bases separated the two germline ends. This CDR3 has 14 residues. CDR1 and CDR2 (germline): ENHRY, SYGVKD. CDR3 in amino acids: CAISVGGLNTEAFF. DNA of the CDR3: TGTGCCATCAGTGTCGGGGGCCTGAACACTGAAGCTTTCTTT.

This clonotype appeared many times. The V and J genes are TRBV29-1 and TRBJ2-1; D is unresolved. V shed 2 bases and J shed 10 bases, with 12 bases lying between them. This CDR3 comprises 12 residues. Germline V gene sequence: CDR1 SQVTM, CDR2 ANQGSEA. This chain's CDR3 is CSVEPGIDEQFF. CDR3 in DNA: TGCAGCGTTGAACCAGGTATTGACGAGCAGTTCTTC.

This rearrangement joins TRBV29-1 to TRBJ2-1, with D perhaps assigned TRBD1 or TRBD2 (5 bases each). The CDR3 covers 13 residues. Trimming cost V 4 bases and J 2 bases, with 9 bases left between them. CDR1 is SQVTM and CDR2 is ANQGSEA in the germline V gene. CDR3 in DNA: TGCAGCGTTGTGGGGGAGCCCTACAATGAGCAGTTCTTC. This translates into CSVVGEPYNEQFF.

The chain uses TRBV4-1 and TRBJ1-2, with D maybe TRBD1 (5 bases). Trimming removed 1 base at V and 8 bases at J, with 14 bases between. CDR3 length: 14 residues. The germline gives CDR1 MGHRA, CDR2 YSYEKL. The CDR3 protein is CASSQGRGGGGYTF. The DNA of the CDR3 is TGCGCCAGCAGCCAAGGCCGGGGGGGAGGCGGCTACACCTTC.

This rearrangement joins TRBV20-1 to TRBJ2-2; tentatively, D is TRBD1 or TRBD2 (7 bases each). Trimming removed 3 bases at V and 4 bases at J, with 18 bases between. This CDR3 spans 16 amino acids. In germline, CDR1 is DFQATT, CDR2 SNEGSKA (reference sequence). The CDR3 bases are TGCAGTGCTAGTAGGGGACAGCGGGGACGCACCGGGGAGCTGTTTTTT. Translating it yields CSASRGQRGRTGELFF.

At least ten counts were recorded for this clonotype. This chain joins TRBV3-1 and TRBJ2-4; 12 nucleotides align to TRBD2. The germline gives CDR1 LGHDT, CDR2 YNNKEL (reference sequence). The CDR3 covers 21 residues. V gave up 1 base and J gave up 4 bases; unmatched junction bases: 17. The CDR3 DNA reads TGTGCCAGCAGCCAAGTTTACCCGTCTAGCGGGGGGGCAGGGGGGAAAAACATTCAGTACTTC. Amino acid sequence: CASSQVYPSSGGAGGKNIQYF.

In this sample, this clonotype turned up a few times. This chain joins TRBV30 and TRBJ2-5, with D uncertain. CDR1 and CDR2 from the germline V gene are GTSNPN and SVGIG (reference sequence). The CDR3 loop spans 13 amino acids. The V end was cut by 0 bases, the J end by 5 bases, with 10 bases between. CDR3 in amino acids: CAWSVQQAETQYF. The CDR3 bases are TGTGCCTGGAGTGTACAGCAGGCCGAGACCCAGTACTTC.

The rearrangement links TRBV29-1 to TRBJ2-6; 9 bases align to TRBD1. The CDR3 extends over 15 amino acids. Looked up from germline, CDR1 is SQVTM and CDR2 is ANQGSEA. With V trimmed by 6 bases and J by 1 base, 4 bases remained unmatched. The CDR3 DNA reads TGCAGCGTACAGGGGGCAAAGTCTGGGGCCAACGTCCTGACTTTC. This sequence encodes CSVQGAKSGANVLTF.

There are a few counts of this clonotype. The chain employs TRBV7-8 and TRBJ1-4; no clear D. The CDR3 is 14 amino acids. Between the trimmed V and J ends, which lost 3 bases and 8 bases, there was a span of 13 bases. CDR1 SGHVS and CDR2 FQNEAQ come from the germline V gene. The CDR3 sequence: CASSFSRGGEKLFF. For the CDR3, the DNA is TGTGCCAGCAGCTTCAGCCGGGGAGGGGAAAAACTGTTTTTT.

This clonotype was seen at least ten times. J is TRBJ1-1 and V is TRBV10-3; 7 nucleotides agree with TRBD1. CDR1 is ENHRY and CDR2 is SYGVKD in the germline V gene. This CDR3 contains 14 residues. Germline trimming cut 0 bases from V and 7 bases from J; bases unmatched to any gene: 5. This CDR3 is CAISESWTGREAFF. The CDR3 coding sequence is TGTGCCATCAGTGAGTCGTGGACAGGACGTGAAGCTTTCTTT.

This clonotype showed up many times. The genes are TRBV5-1 and TRBJ1-1; no clear D gene. This CDR3 contains 15 residues. Trimming shortened V by 3 bases and J by 3 bases, and 15 bases separated the two germline ends. Germline V gene lookup returns CDR1 SGHRS and CDR2 YFSETQ. The CDR3 DNA reads as TGCGCCAGCAGCTGGGCCGGACTGTCGGACACTGAAGCTTTCTTT. Translating it yields CASSWAGLSDTEAFF.